Following are 19 T cell receptor beta chains from one sample sequenced in a study of T cell responses to AZD1222 COVID-19 vaccine. TCRdb's copy holds only in-frame clones and misses some; the assay was immunoSEQ multiplex PCR. The table has roughly 120,000 clones, roughly 90% seen once. Sequenced here: peripheral blood, sampled on day 0 of AZD1222 vaccination. The receptors were gathered from an adult in good health.

V gene TRBV4-1 combines with J gene TRBJ2-6, with 7 bases aligning to TRBD1. The CDR3 has 17 residues. Unmatched junction bases numbered 8, after V lost 4 bases and J lost 2 bases. Germline CDR1 MGHRA, CDR2 YSYEKL. Here the CDR3 reads CASSPSAGGAGANVLTF. In nucleotides, the CDR3 is TGCGCCAGCAGCCCCTCGGCAGGGGGAGCTGGGGCCAACGTCCTGACTTTC.

The chain links TRBV5-1 to TRBJ2-3; 12 bases match TRBD1. The germline gives CDR1 SGHRS, CDR2 YFSETQ. V was clipped by 3 bases and J by 2 bases; unmatched bases: 13. CDR3 length: 19 amino acids. The CDR3, as DNA: TGCGCCAGCAGCTCTCCGGGACAGGGGGCTACATTTCTCACAGATACGCAGTATTTT. Its translation: CASSSPGQGATFLTDTQYF.

V usage is TRBV14 and J usage is TRBJ1-2; D may be TRBD1 (5 bases). The V and J ends lost 4 bases and 4 bases respectively, with 10 bases between them. The CDR3 runs to 13 residues. Per the germline V gene, CDR1 is SGHDN and CDR2 is FVKESK. The CDR3 here is CASSPGGVYGYTF. CDR3 DNA sequence: TGTGCCAGCAGCCCCGGAGGGGTCTATGGCTACACCTTC.

This chain uses TRBV7-9 with TRBJ2-3, with 7 bases identical to TRBD1. The CDR3 runs 16 residues. J gave up 0 bases and V 5 bases, and 8 bases lay outside the gene matches. CDR1 and CDR2 from the germline V gene are SEHNR and FQNEAQ (reference sequence). DNA for the CDR3: TGTGCCAGCAGCCCAACCAGGGGGTCGAGCACAGATACGCAGTATTTT. This encodes CASSPTRGSSTDTQYF.

CDR3 bases: TGTGCCAGCACGGAATATGGCTACACCTTC. Translating it yields CASTEYGYTF. The V and J genes are TRBV6-5 and TRBJ1-2, with D uncertain. V was clipped by 7 bases and J by 5 bases, with 5 bases between them. In germline, CDR1 is MNHEY, CDR2 SVGAGI. The CDR3 loop spans 10 amino acids.

The gene calls are TRBV25-1 and TRBJ2-3; either TRBD1 or TRBD2 may supply D (5 bases each). Germline lookup yields CDR1 MGHDK and CDR2 SYGVNS. The CDR3 sequence is 17 residues long. Trimming shortened V by 5 bases and J by 3 bases, and 21 bases separated the two germline ends. The DNA of the CDR3 is TGTGCCAGCAGTAATAACCGGGACCTAGCAACTACAGATACGCAGTATTTT. Its translation: CASSNNRDLATTDTQYF.

The genes are TRBV28 and TRBJ1-5; no definite D call. Germline V gene sequence: CDR1 MDHEN, CDR2 SYDVKM. This CDR3 has 16 amino acids. V was shortened by 8 bases and J by 5 bases, with 22 bases between the two germline ends. The CDR3 DNA reads TGTGCCAGCCTGTCCCAGAGGATTGTATTGGATCAGCCCCAGCATTTT. Its translation: CASLSQRIVLDQPQHF.

This chain connects TRBV4-3 to TRBJ1-4, with 8 bases identical to TRBD1. Germline CDR1 reads LGHNA; CDR2 reads YSLEER. The CDR3 sequence is 15 residues long. V dropped 4 bases and J dropped 7; count of bases not matched to a gene: 8. The chain's CDR3 is CASSRTTGGGEKLFF. The CDR3 coding sequence is TGCGCCAGCAGCCGGACCACAGGGGGGGGTGAAAAACTGTTTTTT.

This clone was observed a single time. This chain connects TRBV19 to TRBJ2-2; 10 nucleotides line up with TRBD2. This CDR3 comprises 17 residues. The trim removed 6 bases at V and 8 bases at J, leaving 15 bases unmatched. Germline V gives CDR1 LNHDA, CDR2 SQIVND (reference sequence). CDR3: CASSLLAGGWRTGELFF. The CDR3 DNA sequence: TGTGCCAGTAGCCTATTAGCGGGAGGTTGGCGGACTGGGGAGCTGTTTTTT.

The V and J genes are TRBV19 and TRBJ1-5; no clear D gene. Germline V gene sequence: CDR1 LNHDA, CDR2 SQIVND (reference sequence). With 5 bases removed from V and 4 bases from J, the gap between germline ends came to 12 bases. This CDR3 contains 14 residues. CDR3 loop: CASSWQLTNQPQHF. In nucleotides, the CDR3 is TGTGCCAGTAGTTGGCAGTTAACGAATCAGCCCCAGCATTTT. The whole variable domain, remainder taken from reference TRBV19 and TRBJ1-5, is DGGITQSPKYLFRKEGQNVTLSCEQNLNHDAMYWYRQDPGQGLRLIYYSQIVNDFQKGDIAEGYSVSREKKESFPLTVTSAQKNPTAFYLCASSWQLTNQPQHFGDGTRLSIL.

A word on this clone: The junction departs from germline at one end; a sequencing error may be responsible. This chain joins TRBV9 and TRBJ1-5; the match to TRBD1 covers 7 bases. The CDR3 runs to 15 residues. The germline gives CDR1 SGDLS, CDR2 YYNGEE. CDR3 nucleotide sequence: TGTGCCAGCAACGTAGGGGGCCAGAGCAATCAGCCCCAGCATTTT. Its protein is CASNVGGQSNQPQHF.

This rearrangement joins TRBV7-9 to TRBJ2-5, with D unresolved. The CDR3 runs 16 residues. Deletions cut 1 base from V and 5 bases from J, with 17 bases between. CDR1 is SEHNR, CDR2 FQNEAQ, per germline (reference sequence). Here the CDR3 DNA reads TGTGCCAGCAGCTTAGTTTCCGGTGACGGATTCGAGACCCAGTACTTC. This encodes CASSLVSGDGFETQYF.

This sequence joins TRBV2 and TRBJ2-7; a weak D match, TRBD1 (6 bases). The CDR3 is made up of 15 amino acids. The V and J ends lost 6 bases and 6 bases respectively, with 21 bases between them. Looked up from germline, CDR1 is SNHLY and CDR2 is FYNNEI. The CDR3 loop is CASSLAAGVWVEQYF. Here the CDR3 DNA reads TGTGCCAGCAGCCTGGCCGCAGGGGTTTGGGTCGAGCAGTACTTC.

This sequence joins TRBV6-5 and TRBJ2-5; 9 bases are shared with TRBD2. CDR3 length equals 15 residues. The germline V gene encodes CDR1 MNHEY and CDR2 SVGAGI. V shed 4 bases, J shed 5 bases, and the junction held 8 bases outside the gene matches. As DNA, the CDR3 is TGTGCCAGCAGTTCAATAGCGGGAGCTTACGAGACCCAGTACTTC. Protein product: CASSSIAGAYETQYF.

J is TRBJ1-3 and V is TRBV2, with no clear D. CDR1 is SNHLY and CDR2 is FYNNEI in the germline V gene. The CDR3 is 16 amino acids. Trimming pared 4 bases from V and 0 bases from J, leaving 13 bases between. DNA for the CDR3: TGTGCCAGCAGTGGGTCACGGTGGAGCTCTGGAAACACCATATATTTT. Translating it yields CASSGSRWSSGNTIYF.

The rearrangement uses TRBV6-1 and TRBJ2-2, with a weak D call TRBD2 (7 bases). Trimming cost V 2 bases and J 3 bases, with 13 bases left between them. The germline V gene encodes CDR1 MNHNS and CDR2 SASEGT. The CDR3 contains 16 residues. The CDR3 DNA reads as TGTGCCAGCAGTGAATTAATAGGGGGGGACACCGGGGAGCTGTTTTTT. It codes for CASSELIGGDTGELFF.

This clone was detected once. The rearrangement links TRBV9 to TRBJ1-4; TRBD1 matches at 10 bases. Germline CDR1 reads SGDLS; CDR2 reads YYNGEE. The CDR3 runs to 15 residues. After removal of 4 bases from V and 8 bases from J, the junction contained 8 bases not matched to a gene. DNA for the CDR3: TGTGCCAGCAGCTCGTCAGGGACAGGGGACGAAAAACTGTTTTTT. It translates to CASSSSGTGDEKLFF.

The chain has TRBV12-3 or TRBV12-4 and TRBJ1-6, with D uncertain. This CDR3 contains 13 residues. Trimming took 5 bases from V and 6 from J, leaving 8 bases between them. CDR3 coding DNA: TGTGCCAGCAGTCGGGGTGGTAATTCACCCCTCCACTTT. Amino acid sequence: CASSRGGNSPLHF.

The chain recombines TRBV7-2 with TRBJ2-3; 7 bases line up with TRBD2. The V gene end was trimmed by 3 bases and the J gene end by 2 bases; junction bases not matched to a gene: 11. The CDR3 extends over 17 amino acids. The germline gives CDR1 SGHTA, CDR2 FQGNSA. The CDR3 protein is CASSFTTGGGNTDTQYF. In nucleotides, the CDR3 is TGTGCCAGCAGCTTTACCACGGGAGGCGGTAACACAGATACGCAGTATTTT.